The clone carrying this T cell receptor (beta chain) was observed many times. Its antigen is undetermined. With constant-segment primers, 5'RACE yielded cDNA libraries of TCR alpha and TCR beta that carried sample barcodes and UMIs. TCRdb re-called the 5' RACE reads through MiXCR, storing one row per CDR3 protein. The repertoire holds 280,000 or so distinct CDR3 sequences, with 8% to 9% as singletons. The CDR3 contains 13 residues. The germline V gene has CDR1 SGHAT and CDR2 FQDESV (reference sequence). Trimming left V 5 bases short and J 5 bases short, with 12 bases between. The sample belongs to a study of T-cell memory formation after mild COVID-19. Study conclusions and caveats: CD4+ clones that contracted lay mainly in CM and EM; CD8+ ones lay in EMRA. Some clones that responded turned up in pre-infection memory, which suggests that cross-reactive memory joined in.

V and J are TRBV11-1 and TRBJ2-5, with D possibly matching TRBD2 (6 bases). This receptor was identified in a man aged 18 to 30 who had mild COVID-19 (a few samples of this study predate the infection). Cell type and time point are not known. Material: PBMCs or a T cell subset sorted from them (not recorded which). CDR3 bases: TGTGCCAGCAGCCCATCGGGGGTGGAGACCCAGTACTTC. Protein sequence: CASSPSGVETQYF.